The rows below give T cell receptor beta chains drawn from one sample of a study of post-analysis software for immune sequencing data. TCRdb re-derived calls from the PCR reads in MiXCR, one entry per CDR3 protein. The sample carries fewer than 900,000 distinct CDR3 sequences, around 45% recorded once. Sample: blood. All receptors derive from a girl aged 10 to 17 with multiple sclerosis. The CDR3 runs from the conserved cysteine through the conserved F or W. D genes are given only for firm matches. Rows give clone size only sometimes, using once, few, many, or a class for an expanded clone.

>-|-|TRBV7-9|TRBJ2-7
CASSSPKDVGISYEQYF
TGTGCCAGCAGCTCCCCAAAAGACGTAGGAATCTCCTACGAGCAGTACTTC
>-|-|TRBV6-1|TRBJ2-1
CASGGAMRAYNEQFF
TGTGCCAGCGGAGGGGCTATGAGAGCCTACAATGAGCAGTTCTTC
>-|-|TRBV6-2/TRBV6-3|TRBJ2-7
CASSKGHSYEQYF
TGTGCCAGCAGTAAAGGCCACTCCTACGAGCAGTACTTC
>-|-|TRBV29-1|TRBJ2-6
CSVDSGGANVLTF
TGCAGCGTCGATAGTGGTGGGGCCAACGTCCTGACTTTC
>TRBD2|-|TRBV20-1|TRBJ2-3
CSASWGGGDTQYF
TGCAGTGCTAGCTGGGGGGGGGGAGATACGCAGTATTTT
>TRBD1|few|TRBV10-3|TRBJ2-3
CAISDPDRGGTDTQYF
TGTGCCATCAGTGACCCCGACAGGGGAGGCACAGATACGCAGTATTTT
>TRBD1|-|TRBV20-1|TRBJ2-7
CSASSGQGVMEYF
TGCAGTGCTAGTAGTGGACAGGGGGTAATGGAGTACTTC
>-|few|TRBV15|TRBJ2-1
CATSRVAVGISYNEQFF
TGTGCCACCAGCAGAGTGGCCGTGGGGATCTCCTACAATGAGCAGTTCTTC
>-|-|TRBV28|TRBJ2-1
CASRSGGEQFF
TGTGCCAGCAGGTCGGGGGGCGAGCAGTTCTTC
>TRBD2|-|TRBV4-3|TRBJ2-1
CASSQVGGRIYNEQFF
TGCGCCAGCAGCCAAGTGGGCGGGAGGATCTACAATGAGCAGTTCTTC
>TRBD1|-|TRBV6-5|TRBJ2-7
CASSSLQGLEAQYF
TGTGCCAGCAGTTCTCTACAGGGGTTGGAGGCCCAGTACTTC
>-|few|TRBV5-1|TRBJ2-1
CASSLYGTSGANQFF
TGCGCCAGCAGCTTGTATGGTACGTCCGGGGCCAATCAGTTCTTC
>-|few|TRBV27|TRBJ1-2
CASSLSWGETYYGYTF
TGTGCCAGCAGTTTGAGTTGGGGCGAAACTTACTATGGCTACACCTTC
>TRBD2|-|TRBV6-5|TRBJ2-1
CASSSSLAGEYNEQFF
TGTGCCAGCAGTTCCTCATTAGCGGGAGAGTACAATGAGCAGTTCTTC
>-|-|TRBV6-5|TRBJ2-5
CASSYRLGRTQETQYF
TGTGCCAGCAGTTACCGCTTAGGCCGAACGCAAGAGACCCAGTACTTC
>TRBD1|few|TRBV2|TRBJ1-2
CASSFGTGATTNYGYTF
TGTGCCAGCAGTTTTGGGACAGGGGCCACCACTAACTATGGCTACACCTTC
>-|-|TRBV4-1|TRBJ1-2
CASSQEAYPIGGAGGYTF
TGCGCCAGCAGCCAAGAAGCCTATCCCATCGGGGGCGCGGGTGGCTACACCTTC
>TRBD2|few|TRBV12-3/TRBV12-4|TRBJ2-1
CASSTSGRNYNEQFF
TGTGCCAGCAGTACAAGCGGGAGGAACTACAATGAGCAGTTCTTC
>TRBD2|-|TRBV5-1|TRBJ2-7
CASSLGGGHPYEQYF
TGCGCCAGCAGCTTGGGGGGAGGGCACCCCTACGAGCAGTACTTC
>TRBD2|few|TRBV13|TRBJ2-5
CASSFAGTSDKETQYF
TGTGCCAGCAGCTTCGCCGGGACTAGCGACAAGGAGACCCAGTACTTC
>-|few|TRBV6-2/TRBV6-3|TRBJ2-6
CASSTGASSGANVLTF
TGTGCCTCGTCTACGGGGGCCAGCTCTGGGGCCAACGTCCTGACTTTC
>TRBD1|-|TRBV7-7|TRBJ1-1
CASSPDQGVGTEAFF
TGTGCTAGCAGCCCTGACCAGGGGGTAGGGACTGAAGCTTTCTTT
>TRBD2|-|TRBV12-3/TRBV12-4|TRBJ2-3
CASSPGLPRADTEYF
TGTGCCAGCAGCCCGGGACTACCGAGGGCAGATACGGAGTATTTT
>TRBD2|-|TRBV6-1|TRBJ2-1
CASSEPSGDSYNEQFF
TGTGCCAGCAGTGAGCCTAGCGGGGACTCCTACAATGAGCAGTTCTTC
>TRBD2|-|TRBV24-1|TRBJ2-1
CATSDLLAEEYNEQFF
TGTGCCACCAGTGACCTACTAGCGGAAGAATACAATGAGCAGTTCTTC
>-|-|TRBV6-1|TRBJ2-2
CASSKGTGELFF
TGTGCCAGCAGTAAAGGGACCGGGGAGCTGTTTTTT
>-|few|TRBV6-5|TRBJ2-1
CATLGFSYNEQFF
TGTGCCACCTTGGGGTTTTCCTACAATGAGCAGTTCTTC
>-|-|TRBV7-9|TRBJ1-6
CASSLDPSPLHF
TGTGCCAGCAGCTTAGACCCCTCACCCCTCCACTTT
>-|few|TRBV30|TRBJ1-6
CAWSTHNSPLHF
TGTGCCTGGAGTACCCATAATTCACCCCTCCACTTT
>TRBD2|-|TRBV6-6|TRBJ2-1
CASSYGLAGDEQFF
TGTGCCAGCAGTTACGGGCTAGCGGGAGATGAGCAGTTCTTC
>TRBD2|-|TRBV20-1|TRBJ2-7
CSAAKLAAYSYEQYF
TGCAGTGCTGCCAAACTAGCGGCCTACTCCTACGAGCAGTACTTC
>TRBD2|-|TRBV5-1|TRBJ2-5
CASSPGLAGTKLQETQYF
TGCGCCAGCAGCCCCGGACTAGCGGGCACAAAGCTCCAAGAGACCCAGTACTTC
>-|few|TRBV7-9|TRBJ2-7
CASTTGGLDEQYF
TGTGCCAGCACAACCGGGGGCCTAGACGAGCAGTACTTC
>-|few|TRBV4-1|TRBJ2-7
CASSQVFRPGVTYEQYF
TGCGCCAGCAGCCAAGTTTTTCGGCCAGGCGTAACCTACGAGCAGTACTTC
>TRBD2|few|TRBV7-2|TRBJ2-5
CASSLMGLAGMGYF
TGTGCCAGCAGCTTAATGGGACTAGCGGGAATGGGGTACTTC
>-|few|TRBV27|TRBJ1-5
CASSLRGNSNQPQHF
TGTGCCAGCAGTTTGAGGGGAAATAGCAATCAGCCCCAGCATTTT
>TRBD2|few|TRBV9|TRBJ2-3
CASSGKAGGITDTQYF
TGTGCCAGCAGCGGGAAAGCGGGAGGGATTACAGATACGCAGTATTTT
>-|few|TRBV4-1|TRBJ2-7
CASSQVSTSRYYEQYF
TGCGCCAGCAGCCAAGTATCGACCTCCCGATATTACGAGCAGTACTTC
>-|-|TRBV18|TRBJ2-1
CASSAGVGVTGPDEQFF
TGTGCCAGCTCAGCAGGGGTTGGAGTGACGGGTCCAGATGAGCAGTTCTTC
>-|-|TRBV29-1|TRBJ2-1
CSVEMVVNEQFF
TGCAGCGTTGAAATGGTAGTCAATGAGCAGTTCTTC
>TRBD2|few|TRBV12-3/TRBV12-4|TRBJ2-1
CASSFRTSANNEQFF
TGTGCCAGCAGTTTCAGGACTAGCGCGAACAATGAGCAGTTCTTC
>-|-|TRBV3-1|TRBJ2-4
CASSHLGEKNIQYF
TGTGCCAGCAGCCATTTGGGAGAGAAAAACATTCAGTACTTC
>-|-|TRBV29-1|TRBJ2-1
CSGTWTMTSAQFF
TGCAGCGGGACGTGGACTATGACTAGTGCGCAGTTCTTC
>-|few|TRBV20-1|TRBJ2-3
CSARIPRPGDDKDTQYF
TGCAGTGCTAGAATCCCCCGTCCGGGAGATGATAAAGATACGCAGTATTTT
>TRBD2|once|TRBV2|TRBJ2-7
CASRAGLAPSYEQYF
TGTGCCAGCAGAGCCGGACTAGCGCCCAGCTACGAGCAGTACTTC
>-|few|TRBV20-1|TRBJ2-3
CSARRAGGPDTQYF
TGCAGTGCTAGAAGGGCAGGTGGTCCAGATACGCAGTATTTT
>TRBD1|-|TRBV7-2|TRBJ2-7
CTSSRDRGEQYF
TGTACCAGCAGCCGCGACAGGGGCGAGCAGTACTTC
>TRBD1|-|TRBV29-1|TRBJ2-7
CSATGSGTYEQYF
TGCAGCGCGACAGGGTCGGGGACCTACGAGCAGTACTTC
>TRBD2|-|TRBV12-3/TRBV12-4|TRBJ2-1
CASSSRLAGSSYNEQFF
TGTGCCAGCAGTTCTCGACTAGCGGGCAGCTCCTACAATGAGCAGTTCTTC